This T cell receptor beta chain comes out of a study of blood T cells in healthy people across ages. The V gene's germline CDR1 is DFQATT and CDR2 SNEGSKA (reference sequence). V dropped 5 bases and J dropped 8 bases, with 31 bases sitting between them. The CDR3 consists of 18 residues. The study's findings and limits: Because donor CMV status was unknown, expanded clonotype changes were possibly confounded. The long-lived group displayed more naive CD4+ cells, plus higher diversity, than the aged donors did.

A second 7 to 11 cycle PCR used barcoded and J-beta primers. TCRdb re-called the 5' RACE reads with MiXCR, one entry per CDR3 protein. Of 500,000 to 550,000 distinct CDR3 sequences listed, 24% are singletons. As concerns this clonotype: Its antigen remains unidentified.

This sample was shared with a second study, whose subject was T cells of mothers and their children. As that study records: In the second PCR, M1S primer introduced barcodes and 2-4 random bases. Mother-child pairs who were related displayed a slightly higher overlap than unrelated pairs, a difference that was non-significant.

The genes are TRBV20-1 and TRBJ2-1; D may be TRBD2 (7 bases). The TCR comes from a boy aged 5-17 years in good health. The sequenced material came from blood. CDR3 loop: CSAAPLGGGGIHRDEQFF. In DNA, the CDR3 is TGCAGTGCTGCCCCCCTCGGAGGCGGGGGCATTCATCGGGATGAGCAGTTCTTC.